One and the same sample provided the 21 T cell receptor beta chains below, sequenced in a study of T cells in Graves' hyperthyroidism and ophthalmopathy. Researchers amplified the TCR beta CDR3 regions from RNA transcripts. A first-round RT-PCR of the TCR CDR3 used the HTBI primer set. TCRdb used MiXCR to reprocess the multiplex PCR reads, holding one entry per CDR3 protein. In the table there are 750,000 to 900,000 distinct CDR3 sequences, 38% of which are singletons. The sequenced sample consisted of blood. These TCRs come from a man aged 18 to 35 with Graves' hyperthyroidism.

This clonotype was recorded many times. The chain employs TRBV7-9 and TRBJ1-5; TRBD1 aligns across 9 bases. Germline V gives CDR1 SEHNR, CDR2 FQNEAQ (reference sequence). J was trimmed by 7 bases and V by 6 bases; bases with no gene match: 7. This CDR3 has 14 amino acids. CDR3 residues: CASSPQGARQPQHF. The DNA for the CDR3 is TGTGCCAGCAGTCCACAGGGGGCGAGGCAGCCCCAGCATTTT.

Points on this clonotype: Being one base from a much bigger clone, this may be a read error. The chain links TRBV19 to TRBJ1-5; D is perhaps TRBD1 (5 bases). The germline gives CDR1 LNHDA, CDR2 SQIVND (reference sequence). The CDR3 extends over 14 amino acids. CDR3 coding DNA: TGTGCCAGTAGTACCGGGACGGGGAATCGGCCCCAGCATTTT. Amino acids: CASSTGTGNRPQHF.

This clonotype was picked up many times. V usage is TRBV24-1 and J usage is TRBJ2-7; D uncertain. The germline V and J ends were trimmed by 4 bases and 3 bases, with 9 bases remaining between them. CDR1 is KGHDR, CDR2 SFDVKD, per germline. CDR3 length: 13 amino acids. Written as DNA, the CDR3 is TGTGCCACCAGTGACGCTAAAGTCTACGAGCAGTACTTC. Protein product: CATSDAKVYEQYF.

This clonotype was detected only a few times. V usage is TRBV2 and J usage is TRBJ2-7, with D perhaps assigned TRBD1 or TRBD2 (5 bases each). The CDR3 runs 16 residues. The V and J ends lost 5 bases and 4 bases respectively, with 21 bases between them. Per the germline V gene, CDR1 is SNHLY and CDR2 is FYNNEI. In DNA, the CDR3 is TGTGCCAGCAGTCACCATTCTGGGGGTTTTTTATACGAGCAGTACTTC. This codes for CASSHHSGGFLYEQYF.

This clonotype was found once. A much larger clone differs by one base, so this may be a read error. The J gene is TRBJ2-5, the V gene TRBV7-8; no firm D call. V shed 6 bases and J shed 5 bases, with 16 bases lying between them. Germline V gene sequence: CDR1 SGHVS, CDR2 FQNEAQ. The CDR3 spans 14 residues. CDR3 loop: CASSEEWQMETQYF. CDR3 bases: TGTGCCAGCAGTGAAGAGTGGCAGATGGAGACCCAGTACTTC.

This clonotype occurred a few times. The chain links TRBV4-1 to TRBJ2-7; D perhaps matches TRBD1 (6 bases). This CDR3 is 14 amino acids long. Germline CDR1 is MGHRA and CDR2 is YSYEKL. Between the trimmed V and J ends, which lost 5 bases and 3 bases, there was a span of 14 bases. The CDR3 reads CASSYRGQNYEQYF. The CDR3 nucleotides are TGCGCCAGCAGCTATCGAGGACAGAACTACGAGCAGTACTTC.

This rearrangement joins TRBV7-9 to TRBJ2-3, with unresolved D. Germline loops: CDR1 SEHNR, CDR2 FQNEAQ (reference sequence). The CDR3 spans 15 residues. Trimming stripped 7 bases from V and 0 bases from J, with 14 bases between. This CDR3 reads CASTSHGDSTDTQYF. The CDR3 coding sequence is TGTGCCAGCACTTCTCACGGAGATAGCACAGATACGCAGTATTTT.

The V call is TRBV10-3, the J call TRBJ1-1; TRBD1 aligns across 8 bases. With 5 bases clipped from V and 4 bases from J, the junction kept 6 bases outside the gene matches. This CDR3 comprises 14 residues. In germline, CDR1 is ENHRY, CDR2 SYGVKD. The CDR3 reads CAISTQGAVTEAFF. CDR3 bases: TGTGCCATCAGTACCCAGGGGGCTGTCACTGAAGCTTTCTTT.

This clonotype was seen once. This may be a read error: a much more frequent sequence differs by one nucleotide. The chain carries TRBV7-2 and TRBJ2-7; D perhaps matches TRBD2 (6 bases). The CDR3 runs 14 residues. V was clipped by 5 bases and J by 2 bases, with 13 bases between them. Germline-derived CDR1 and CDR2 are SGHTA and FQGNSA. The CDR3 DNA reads TGTGCCAGCAGCCAGCGGGTTAGCCCCTACGAGCAGTACTTC. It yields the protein CASSQRVSPYEQYF.

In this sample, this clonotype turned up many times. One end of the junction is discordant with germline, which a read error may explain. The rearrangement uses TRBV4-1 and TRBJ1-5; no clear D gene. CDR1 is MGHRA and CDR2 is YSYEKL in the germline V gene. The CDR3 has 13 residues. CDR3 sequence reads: CASSQDGNQPQHF. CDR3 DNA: TGTGCCAGCAGCCAAGACGGCAATCAGCCCCAGCATTTT.

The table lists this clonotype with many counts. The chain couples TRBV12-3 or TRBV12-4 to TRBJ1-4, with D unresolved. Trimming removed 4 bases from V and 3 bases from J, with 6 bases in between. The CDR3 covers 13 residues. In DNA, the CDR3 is TGTGCCAGCAGTTCGGGCCCTAATGAAAAACTGTTTTTT. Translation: CASSSGPNEKLFF.

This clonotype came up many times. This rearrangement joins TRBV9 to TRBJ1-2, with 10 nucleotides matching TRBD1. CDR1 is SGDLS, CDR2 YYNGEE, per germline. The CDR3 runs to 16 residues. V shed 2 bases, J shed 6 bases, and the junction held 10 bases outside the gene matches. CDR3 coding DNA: TGTGCCAGCAGCGTTGACAGGGGGCCGGGCGGCGATGGCTACACCTTC. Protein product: CASSVDRGPGGDGYTF.

CDR3 amino acids: CASSSLTGTGGWEQYF. The DNA for the CDR3 is TGTGCCAGCAGTTCCTTAACCGGGACAGGGGGCTGGGAGCAGTACTTC. This sequence joins TRBV6-2 or TRBV6-3 and TRBJ2-7; 12 nucleotides agree with TRBD1. CDR3 length: 16 amino acids. In germline, CDR1 is MNHEY, CDR2 SVGEGT. V was pared by 4 bases and J by 7 bases, with 11 bases of the junction left unmatched.

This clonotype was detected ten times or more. DNA for the CDR3: TGTGCCACCAGCAGATCGACAGTTGATGAAGCTTTCTTT. Translating it yields CATSRSTVDEAFF. This rearrangement joins TRBV15 to TRBJ1-1; a weak D match, TRBD1 (5 bases). V was clipped by 2 bases and J by 7 bases, with 11 bases between them. This CDR3 spans 13 amino acids. CDR1 and CDR2 from the germline V gene are LNHNV and YYDKDF (reference sequence).

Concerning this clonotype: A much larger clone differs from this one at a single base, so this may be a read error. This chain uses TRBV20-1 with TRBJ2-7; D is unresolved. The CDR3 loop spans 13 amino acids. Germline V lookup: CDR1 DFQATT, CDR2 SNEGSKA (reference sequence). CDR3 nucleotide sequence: TGCAGTGCTAGTGGAGACTCAGCCTACGGGCAGTACTTC. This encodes CSASGDSAYGQYF.

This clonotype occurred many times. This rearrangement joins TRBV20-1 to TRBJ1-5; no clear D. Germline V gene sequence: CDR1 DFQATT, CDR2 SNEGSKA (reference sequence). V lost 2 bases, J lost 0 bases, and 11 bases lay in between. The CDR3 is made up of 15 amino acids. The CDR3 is CSARLDGDSNQPQHF. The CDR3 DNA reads TGCAGTGCTAGATTGGACGGAGATAGCAATCAGCCCCAGCATTTT.

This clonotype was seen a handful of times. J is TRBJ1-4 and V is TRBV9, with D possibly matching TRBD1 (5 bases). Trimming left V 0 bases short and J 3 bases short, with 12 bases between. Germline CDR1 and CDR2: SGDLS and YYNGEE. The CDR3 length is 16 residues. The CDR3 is CASSVETGEPNEKLFF. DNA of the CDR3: TGTGCCAGCAGCGTAGAAACGGGGGAGCCTAATGAAAAACTGTTTTTT.

The CDR3 sequence: CASSVLQGSYEQYF. The CDR3 bases are TGTGCCAGCAGTGTCCTACAGGGCTCCTACGAGCAGTACTTC. V is TRBV12-3 or TRBV12-4 and J is TRBJ2-7, with a possible D match to TRBD1 (6 bases). The CDR3 runs 14 residues. Trimming left V 5 bases short and J 0 bases short, with 11 bases between.

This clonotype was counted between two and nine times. The chain's CDR3 is CASSPGQVAGNTIYF. CDR3 sequence (DNA): TGTGCCAGCAGCCCGGGACAGGTTGCTGGAAACACCATATATTTT. The gene calls are TRBV7-9 and TRBJ1-3, with 8 bases fitting TRBD1. The V gene's germline CDR1 is SEHNR and CDR2 FQNEAQ (reference sequence). With 5 bases clipped from V and 2 bases from J, the junction kept 5 bases outside the gene matches. The CDR3 extends over 15 amino acids.

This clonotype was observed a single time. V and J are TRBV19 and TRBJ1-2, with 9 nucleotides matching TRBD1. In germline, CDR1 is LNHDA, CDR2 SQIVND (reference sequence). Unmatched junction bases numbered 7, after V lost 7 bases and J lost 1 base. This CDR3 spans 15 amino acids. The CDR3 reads CASTDRTGVNYGYTF. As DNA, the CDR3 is TGTGCCAGTACCGACCGGACAGGGGTTAACTATGGCTACACCTTC. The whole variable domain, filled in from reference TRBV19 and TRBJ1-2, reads DGGITQSPKYLFRKEGQNVTLSCEQNLNHDAMYWYRQDPGQGLRLIYYSQIVNDFQKGDIAEGYSVSREKKESFPLTVTSAQKNPTAFYLCASTDRTGVNYGYTFGSGTRLTVV.

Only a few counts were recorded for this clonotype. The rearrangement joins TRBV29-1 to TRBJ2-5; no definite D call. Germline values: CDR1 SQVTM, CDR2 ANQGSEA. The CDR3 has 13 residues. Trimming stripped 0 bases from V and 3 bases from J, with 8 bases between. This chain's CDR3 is CSVEDLGKETQYF. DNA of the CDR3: TGCAGCGTTGAAGATTTGGGTAAAGAGACCCAGTACTTC.